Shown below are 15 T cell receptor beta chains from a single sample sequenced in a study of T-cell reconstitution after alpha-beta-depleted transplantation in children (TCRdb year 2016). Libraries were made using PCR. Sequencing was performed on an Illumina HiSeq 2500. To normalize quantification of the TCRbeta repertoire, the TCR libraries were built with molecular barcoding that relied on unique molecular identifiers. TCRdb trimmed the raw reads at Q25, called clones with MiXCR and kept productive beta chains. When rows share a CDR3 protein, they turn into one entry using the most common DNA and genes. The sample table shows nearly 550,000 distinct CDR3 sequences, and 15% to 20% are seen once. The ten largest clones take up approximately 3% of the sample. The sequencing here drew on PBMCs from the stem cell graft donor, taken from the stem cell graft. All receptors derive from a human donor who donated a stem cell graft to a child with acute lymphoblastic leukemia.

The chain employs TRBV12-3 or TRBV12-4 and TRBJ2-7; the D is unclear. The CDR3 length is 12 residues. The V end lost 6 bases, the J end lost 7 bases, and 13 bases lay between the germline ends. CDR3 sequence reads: CASSPTLREQYF. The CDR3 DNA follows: TGTGCCAGCAGCCCGACGCTGAGGGAGCAGTACTTC.

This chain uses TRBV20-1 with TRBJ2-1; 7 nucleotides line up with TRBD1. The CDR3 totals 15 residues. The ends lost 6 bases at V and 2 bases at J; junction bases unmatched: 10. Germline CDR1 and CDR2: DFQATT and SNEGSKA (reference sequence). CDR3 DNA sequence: TGCAGTGCCCTCCTTTGGGACAGTGCCTACAATGAGCAGTTCTTC. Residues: CSALLWDSAYNEQFF.

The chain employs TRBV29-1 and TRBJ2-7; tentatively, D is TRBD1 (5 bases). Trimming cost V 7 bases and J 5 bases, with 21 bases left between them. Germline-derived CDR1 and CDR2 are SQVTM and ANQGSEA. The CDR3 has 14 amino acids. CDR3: CSAVEAGIRDEQYF. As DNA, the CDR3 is TGCAGCGCCGTTGAGGCAGGGATCCGTGACGAGCAGTACTTC.

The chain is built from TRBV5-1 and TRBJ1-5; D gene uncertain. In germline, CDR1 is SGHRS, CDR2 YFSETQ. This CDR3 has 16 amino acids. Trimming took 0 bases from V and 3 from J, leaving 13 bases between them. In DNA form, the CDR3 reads TGCGCCAGCAGCTTGGTTGGCCAGAGGGACAATCAGCCCCAGCATTTT. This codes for CASSLVGQRDNQPQHF.

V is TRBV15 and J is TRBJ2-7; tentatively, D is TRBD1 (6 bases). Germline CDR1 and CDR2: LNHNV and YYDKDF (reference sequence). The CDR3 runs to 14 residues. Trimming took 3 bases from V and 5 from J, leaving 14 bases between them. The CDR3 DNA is TGTGCCACCAGCAGTACAGGTACAGGGCACGAGCAGTACTTC. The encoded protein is CATSSTGTGHEQYF.

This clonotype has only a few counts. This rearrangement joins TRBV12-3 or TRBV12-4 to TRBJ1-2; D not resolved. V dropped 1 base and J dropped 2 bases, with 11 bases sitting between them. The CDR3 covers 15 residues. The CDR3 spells CASSLVYGPNYGYTF. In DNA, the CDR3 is TGTGCCAGCAGTTTAGTATATGGCCCCAACTATGGCTACACCTTC.

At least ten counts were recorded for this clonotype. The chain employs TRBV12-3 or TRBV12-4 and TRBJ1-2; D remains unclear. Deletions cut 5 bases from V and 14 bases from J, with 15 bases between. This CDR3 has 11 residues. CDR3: CASSRREGGTF. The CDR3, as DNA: TGTGCCAGCAGTAGAAGAGAGGGAGGTACCTTC.

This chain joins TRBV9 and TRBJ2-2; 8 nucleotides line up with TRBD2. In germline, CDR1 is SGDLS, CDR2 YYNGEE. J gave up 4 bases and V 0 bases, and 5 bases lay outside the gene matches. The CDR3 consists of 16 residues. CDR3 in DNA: TGTGCCAGCAGCGTAGACGGGAGGGGTGGCACCGGGGAGCTGTTTTTT. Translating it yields CASSVDGRGGTGELFF. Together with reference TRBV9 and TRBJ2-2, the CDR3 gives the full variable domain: DSGVTQTPKHLITATGQRVTLRCSPRSGDLSVYWYQQSLDQGLQFLIQYYNGEERAKGNILERFSAQQFPDLHSELNLSSLELGDSALYFCASSVDGRGGTGELFFGEGSRLTVL.

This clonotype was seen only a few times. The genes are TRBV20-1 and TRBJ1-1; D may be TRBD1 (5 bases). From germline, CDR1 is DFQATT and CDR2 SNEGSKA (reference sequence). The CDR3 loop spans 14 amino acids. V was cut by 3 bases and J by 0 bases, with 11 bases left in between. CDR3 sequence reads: CSAREGTVNTEAFF. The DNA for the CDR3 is TGCAGTGCTAGGGAAGGGACGGTGAACACTGAAGCTTTCTTT.

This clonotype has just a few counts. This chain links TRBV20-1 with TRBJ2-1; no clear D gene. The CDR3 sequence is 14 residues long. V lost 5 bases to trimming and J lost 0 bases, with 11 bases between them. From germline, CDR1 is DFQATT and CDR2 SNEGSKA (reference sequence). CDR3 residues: CSAPIASSYNEQFF. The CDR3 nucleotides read TGCAGTGCTCCAATAGCTAGCTCCTACAATGAGCAGTTCTTC.

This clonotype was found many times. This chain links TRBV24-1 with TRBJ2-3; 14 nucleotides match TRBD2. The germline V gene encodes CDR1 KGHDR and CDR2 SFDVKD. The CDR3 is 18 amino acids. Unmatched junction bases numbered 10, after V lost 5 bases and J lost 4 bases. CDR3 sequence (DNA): TGTGCCACCAGTGGGGGTGCTCCGGGACTAGCGGGAGCAGATACGCAGTATTTT. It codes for CATSGGAPGLAGADTQYF.

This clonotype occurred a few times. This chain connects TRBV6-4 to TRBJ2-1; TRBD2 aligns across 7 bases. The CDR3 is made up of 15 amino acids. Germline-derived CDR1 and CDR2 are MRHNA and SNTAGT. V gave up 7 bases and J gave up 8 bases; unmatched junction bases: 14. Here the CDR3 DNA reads TGTGCCAGCAAGGACGTCGCGGGAGACTCCTATGAGCAGTTCTTC. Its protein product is CASKDVAGDSYEQFF.

CDR3 amino acids: CAIRAPGLGSYEQYF. The CDR3 nucleotides read TGTGCCATCAGGGCCCCGGGACTAGGGTCCTACGAGCAGTACTTC. The gene calls are TRBV10-3 and TRBJ2-7, with TRBD2 matching 8 bases. The CDR3 is 15 amino acids. V was pared by 6 bases and J by 1 base, with 8 bases of the junction left unmatched. The germline V gene has CDR1 ENHRY and CDR2 SYGVKD.

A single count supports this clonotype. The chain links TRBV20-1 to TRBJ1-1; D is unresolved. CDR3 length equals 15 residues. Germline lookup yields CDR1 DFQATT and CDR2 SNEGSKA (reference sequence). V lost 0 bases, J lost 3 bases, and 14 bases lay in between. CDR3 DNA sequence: TGCAGTGCTAGAGATTATAGGGTGCCCCACACTGAAGCTTTCTTT. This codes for CSARDYRVPHTEAFF.

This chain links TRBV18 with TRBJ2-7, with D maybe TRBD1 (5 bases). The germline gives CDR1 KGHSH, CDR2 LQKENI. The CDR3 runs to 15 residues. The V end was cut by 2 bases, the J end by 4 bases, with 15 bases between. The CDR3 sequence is CASSPETGIFYEQYF. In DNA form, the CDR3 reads TGTGCCAGCTCACCAGAAACAGGAATATTTTACGAGCAGTACTTC.